This entry lists 30 T cell receptor beta chains sequenced from one sample in a study of cytomegalovirus exposure and HLA in healthy donors. This PCR relied on a set of 60 Vbeta primers and 13 Jbeta primers. Repertoires were generated with immunoSEQ multiplex PCR, while TCRdb's copy carries only in-frame clones and drops some. The sample has about 98,000 clones; approximately 78% are singletons. Source material: PBMCs. These receptors originate from a man between 35 and 55 years old in good health and CMV-seronegative.

The chain joins TRBV4-3 to TRBJ1-2; the D gene is possibly TRBD1 (6 bases). The CDR3 sequence is 15 residues long. The ends were cut back, 0 bases at V and 4 bases at J, with 12 bases in the middle. CDR1 and CDR2 (germline): LGHNA, YSLEER. For the CDR3, the DNA is TGCGCCAGCAGCCAAGAAGGCAGGGGCGGCTATGGCTACACCTTC. Amino acids: CASSQEGRGGYGYTF.

V gene TRBV6-1 combines with J gene TRBJ2-7; maybe TRBD1 (5 bases). The V gene's germline CDR1 is MNHNS and CDR2 SASEGT. V was cut by 6 bases and J by 4 bases, with 13 bases left in between. The CDR3 extends over 13 amino acids. As DNA, the CDR3 is TGTGCCAGCAGAATAGACAGAAATTACGAGCAGTACTTC. This encodes CASRIDRNYEQYF.

This clone has only a few counts. The chain carries TRBV11-3 and TRBJ1-2; the D is unclear. CDR1 and CDR2 (germline): SGHNT, YENEEA. The CDR3 totals 14 residues. V lost 3 bases and J 0 bases, leaving 8 bases between the germline ends. The CDR3 sequence is CASSFLETNYGYTF. In DNA, the CDR3 is TGTGCCAGCAGCTTTCTCGAGACTAACTATGGCTACACCTTC. The full variable domain, rest sourced from reference TRBV11-3 and TRBJ1-2, is EAGVVQSPRYKIIEKKQPVAFWCNPISGHNTLYWYLQNLGQGPELLIRYENEEAVDDSQLPKDRFSAERLKGVDSTLKIQPAELGDSAVYLCASSFLETNYGYTFGSGTRLTVV.

The chain combines TRBV18 with TRBJ1-3, with 7 bases identical to TRBD1. J lost 0 bases, V lost 1 base, and 6 bases had no gene match. The CDR3 is 17 amino acids. Germline V gene data show CDR1 as KGHSH and CDR2 as LQKENI. The CDR3 is CASSPRAGGRSGNTIYF. CDR3 nucleotides: TGTGCCAGCTCACCACGGGCAGGGGGACGCTCTGGAAACACCATATATTTT.

This chain connects TRBV7-2 to TRBJ1-6; no firm D call. Germline lookup yields CDR1 SGHTA and CDR2 FQGNSA. Trimming took 2 bases from V and 9 from J, leaving 11 bases between them. This CDR3 has 14 residues. CDR3 region: CASSLLRVGSPLHF. CDR3 nucleotides: TGTGCCAGCAGCTTACTACGGGTGGGTTCACCCCTCCACTTT. Based on the CDR3 plus reference TRBV7-2 and TRBJ1-6, the full variable domain is GAGVSQSPSNKVTEKGKDVELRCDPISGHTALYWYRQSLGQGLEFLIYFQGNSAPDKSGLPSDRFSAERTGGSVSTLTIQRTQQEDSAVYLCASSLLRVGSPLHFGNGTRLTVT.

This chain uses TRBV7-7 with TRBJ2-2; 8 bases agree with TRBD2. Trimming at V came to 5 bases and at J to 7 bases, leaving 12 bases not matched to a gene. Germline V gene data show CDR1 as SSHAT and CDR2 as FNYEAQ (reference sequence). This CDR3 is 16 amino acids long. CDR3 nucleotides: TGTGCCAGCAGCAACATTCATAGCGGGGCTGGCGGGGAGCTGTTTTTT. Translated, it gives CASSNIHSGAGGELFF.

J is TRBJ2-2 and V is TRBV7-3; TRBD1 matches 9 bases. This CDR3 has 17 amino acids. Germline assignment: CDR1 SGHTA and CDR2 FQGTGA. V lost 1 base, J lost 6 bases, and 9 bases stayed unmatched. CDR3 bases: TGTGCCAGCAGCTTAAGAGACAGGGGGACGTTCCCCGGGGAGCTGTTTTTT. Its translation: CASSLRDRGTFPGELFF.

The chain joins TRBV5-1 to TRBJ1-1, with TRBD1 as a possible D gene (6 bases). The CDR3 is 12 residues long. Germline loops: CDR1 SGHRS, CDR2 YFSETQ. Trimming pared 5 bases from V and 7 bases from J, leaving 12 bases between. The CDR3 loop is CASRLTGDEAFF. In DNA, the CDR3 is TGCGCCAGCAGGCTGACAGGAGATGAAGCTTTCTTT.

This chain connects TRBV27 to TRBJ2-3; 7 bases fit TRBD2. The CDR3 length is 15 residues. Germline loops: CDR1 MNHEY, CDR2 SMNVEV (reference sequence). With 0 bases clipped from V and 2 bases from J, the junction kept 2 bases outside the gene matches. This chain's CDR3 is CASSLSAGVTDTQYF. CDR3 nucleotide sequence: TGTGCCAGCAGTTTATCGGCGGGGGTCACAGATACGCAGTATTTT.

V and J are TRBV2 and TRBJ1-2; tentative D call: TRBD1 (6 bases). This CDR3 region has 13 residues. The germline CDR1 and CDR2 sequences are SNHLY and FYNNEI. Trimming took 8 bases from V and 6 from J, leaving 16 bases between them. CDR3 region: CASLPGRGDGYTF. DNA for the CDR3: TGTGCCAGCCTCCCAGGGAGGGGGGATGGCTACACCTTC.

The chain employs TRBV9 and TRBJ2-2; D gene uncertain. V lost 1 base to trimming and J lost 4 bases, with 14 bases between them. CDR3 size: 16 residues. Germline CDR1 and CDR2: SGDLS and YYNGEE. CDR3 nucleotide sequence: TGTGCCAGCAGCGTATCTGCTAATAGCCTCACCGGGGAGCTGTTTTTT. Translated, it gives CASSVSANSLTGELFF. Drawing the rest from reference TRBV9 and TRBJ2-2, the complete variable domain is DSGVTQTPKHLITATGQRVTLRCSPRSGDLSVYWYQQSLDQGLQFLIQYYNGEERAKGNILERFSAQQFPDLHSELNLSSLELGDSALYFCASSVSANSLTGELFFGEGSRLTVL.

V and J are TRBV10-3 and TRBJ2-2; 7 bases are shared with TRBD1. This CDR3 region has 14 residues. Germline V gives CDR1 ENHRY, CDR2 SYGVKD. J gave up 1 base and V 9 bases, and 5 bases lay outside the gene matches. CDR3 in amino acids: CAISGTVNTGELFF. In DNA, the CDR3 is TGTGCCATATCCGGGACAGTGAACACCGGGGAGCTGTTTTTT.

The chain uses TRBV9 and TRBJ2-7; 11 bases are a match to TRBD2. The CDR3 is made up of 16 amino acids. The germline V gene encodes CDR1 SGDLS and CDR2 YYNGEE. Unmatched junction bases numbered 7, after V lost 4 bases and J lost 1 base. In DNA, the CDR3 is TGTGCCAGCAGCCCTCGGGGGACTAGCGGATCCTACGAGCAGTACTTC. It encodes CASSPRGTSGSYEQYF. Complete variable domain (other parts from reference TRBV9 and TRBJ2-7): DSGVTQTPKHLITATGQRVTLRCSPRSGDLSVYWYQQSLDQGLQFLIQYYNGEERAKGNILERFSAQQFPDLHSELNLSSLELGDSALYFCASSPRGTSGSYEQYFGPGTRLTVT.

The chain couples TRBV4-3 to TRBJ2-1; 10 bases map to TRBD2. The germline V gene encodes CDR1 LGHNA and CDR2 YSLEER. This CDR3 comprises 17 residues. J was trimmed by 8 bases and V by 0 bases; bases with no gene match: 10. The CDR3, as DNA: TGCGCCAGCAGCCAAGATCTCGAGCGGGGGGGCATGTATGAGCAGTTCTTC. Translation: CASSQDLERGGMYEQFF.

The chain has TRBV5-1 and TRBJ2-7, with 7 bases aligning to TRBD2. CDR1 and CDR2 (germline): SGHRS, YFSETQ. The CDR3 length is 15 residues. The trim removed 4 bases at V and 4 bases at J, leaving 11 bases unmatched. CDR3 protein: CASSREATKPYEQYF. The CDR3 DNA sequence: TGCGCCAGCAGCCGGGAGGCGACTAAGCCTTACGAGCAGTACTTC.

The CDR3 DNA follows: TGCGCCAGCAGCTTGCCCCTTAGGGGGCGGGGGGAGCTAGATACGCAGTATTTT. Translation gives CASSLPLRGRGELDTQYF. V usage is TRBV5-1 and J usage is TRBJ2-3; perhaps TRBD2 as D (8 bases). V shed 1 base and J shed 5 bases, with 23 bases lying between them. Germline V gene data show CDR1 as SGHRS and CDR2 as YFSETQ. The CDR3 has 18 residues.

The CDR3 sequence: CASSDGGGYGYTF. CDR3 coding DNA: TGCGCCAGCAGTGATGGGGGGGGCTATGGCTACACCTTC. The chain is built from TRBV5-1 and TRBJ1-2; tentative D call: TRBD1 (5 bases). The V gene lost 5 bases and the J gene lost 4 bases, with 12 bases spanning the gap. This CDR3 contains 13 residues. Germline V gene sequence: CDR1 SGHRS, CDR2 YFSETQ.

V and J are TRBV11-2 and TRBJ2-7; 8 bases agree with TRBD1. CDR1 is SGHAT and CDR2 is FQNNGV in the germline V gene. The length of the CDR3 is 14 residues. The V and J ends lost 5 bases and 6 bases, in that order; junction bases with no gene match: 9. This CDR3 reads CASSPGQGLGEQYF. The DNA for the CDR3 is TGTGCCAGCAGCCCTGGACAGGGTCTAGGCGAGCAGTACTTC.

The chain is built from TRBV7-2 and TRBJ1-1, with 9 bases fitting TRBD1. This CDR3 contains 16 residues. Unmatched junction bases numbered 5, after V lost 3 bases and J lost 0 bases. CDR1 and CDR2 (germline): SGHTA, FQGNSA. CDR3 in amino acids: CASSFAGTGLNTEAFF. The CDR3, as DNA: TGTGCCAGCAGCTTCGCCGGGACAGGGTTGAACACTGAAGCTTTCTTT.

V and J are TRBV5-1 and TRBJ2-1; 10 bases align to TRBD1. In germline, CDR1 is SGHRS, CDR2 YFSETQ. The CDR3 is 13 amino acids. V shed 7 bases and J 7 bases; nucleotides not matched to a gene: 5. The CDR3 loop is CASGDRGFNEQFF. CDR3 nucleotides: TGCGCCAGCGGGGACAGGGGTTTTAATGAGCAGTTCTTC. Variable domain in full (rest from reference TRBV5-1 and TRBJ2-1): KAGVTQTPRYLIKTRGQQVTLSCSPISGHRSVSWYQQTPGQGLQFLFEYFSETQRNKGNFPGRFSGRQFSNSRSEMNVSTLELGDSALYLCASGDRGFNEQFFGPGTRLTVL.

The chain couples TRBV7-2 to TRBJ2-2; 9 bases agree with TRBD1. Looked up from germline, CDR1 is SGHTA and CDR2 is FQGNSA. V was pared by 5 bases and J by 1 base, with 11 bases of the junction left unmatched. This CDR3 has 18 amino acids. The CDR3 reads CASSAPPGTGLNTGELFF. CDR3 in DNA: TGTGCCAGCAGCGCCCCCCCCGGGACAGGGCTGAACACCGGGGAGCTGTTTTTT.

The chain has TRBV7-8 and TRBJ1-6; no clear D gene. The CDR3 totals 18 residues. From germline, CDR1 is SGHVS and CDR2 FQNEAQ. V was cut by 5 bases and J by 0 bases, with 17 bases left in between. The CDR3 loop is CASSRGFTESSYNSPLHF. DNA of the CDR3: TGTGCCAGCAGCCGAGGGTTCACGGAAAGCTCCTATAATTCACCCCTCCACTTT. The full variable domain, its missing parts supplied by reference TRBV7-8 and TRBJ1-6, is GAGVSQSPRYKVAKRGQDVALRCDPISGHVSLFWYQQALGQGPEFLTYFQNEAQLDKSGLPSDRFFAERPEGSVSTLKIQRTQQEDSAVYLCASSRGFTESSYNSPLHFGNGTRLTVT.

This clone came up once. The gene calls are TRBV18 and TRBJ1-3; D not certain. Trimming cost V 6 bases and J 4 bases, with 16 bases left between them. This CDR3 has 15 residues. Germline CDR1 is KGHSH and CDR2 is LQKENI. This CDR3 reads CASSEINQAGNTIYF. The CDR3 bases are TGTGCCAGCTCCGAAATCAACCAGGCGGGAAACACCATATATTTT.

The rearrangement joins TRBV27 to TRBJ1-6; 11 bases fit TRBD1. J lost 9 bases, V lost 3 bases, and 4 bases had no gene match. Per the germline V gene, CDR1 is MNHEY and CDR2 is SMNVEV (reference sequence). This CDR3 spans 15 amino acids. The CDR3 sequence: CASSFRTGGSSPLHF. CDR3 nucleotide sequence: TGTGCCAGCAGTTTCCGGACAGGGGGCAGTTCACCCCTCCACTTT.

The chain combines TRBV28 with TRBJ2-7; TRBD1 agrees at 7 bases. The trim removed 3 bases at V and 3 bases at J, leaving 8 bases unmatched. This CDR3 region has 15 residues. CDR1 is MDHEN, CDR2 SYDVKM, per germline. CDR3 sequence (DNA): TGTGCCAGCAGTTTTACCCAGACAGGGTTCTACGAGCAGTACTTC. Its translation: CASSFTQTGFYEQYF. Full variable domain (missing parts from reference TRBV28 and TRBJ2-7): DVKVTQSSRYLVKRTGEKVFLECVQDMDHENMFWYRQDPGLGLRLIYFSYDVKMKEKGDIPEGYSVSREKKERFSLILESASTNQTSMYLCASSFTQTGFYEQYFGPGTRLTVT.

The J gene is TRBJ2-2, the V gene TRBV18, with D perhaps TRBD1 (6 bases). Germline CDR1 and CDR2: KGHSH and LQKENI. The CDR3 runs 14 residues. V dropped 5 bases and J dropped 0 bases, with 7 bases sitting between them. CDR3 coding DNA: TGTGCCAGCTCAGGACAGTCGAACACCGGGGAGCTGTTTTTT. It encodes CASSGQSNTGELFF.

The chain uses TRBV5-4 and TRBJ2-2; 8 bases are a match to TRBD1. The CDR3 extends over 16 amino acids. Trimming removed 1 base from V and 3 bases from J; junction bases left unmatched: 5. In germline, CDR1 is SGHNT, CDR2 YYREEE (reference sequence). The CDR3 reads CASSLKAGGDTGELFF. CDR3 bases: TGTGCCAGCAGCTTGAAGGCAGGGGGCGACACCGGGGAGCTGTTTTTT.

This clone was recorded once. The junction differs from germline at one of its ends, possibly a read error. The chain carries TRBV6-5 and TRBJ1-1; TRBD1 is a possible D gene (5 bases). The germline V gene encodes CDR1 MNHEY and CDR2 SVGAGI. The CDR3 is 15 residues long. CDR3 DNA sequence: TGTGCCGGCAGTTACCGTGGGGCGAGGAACACTGAAGCTTTCTTT. Encoded protein: CAGSYRGARNTEAFF.

The CDR3 is CASSVLTGGTDTQYF. The CDR3 DNA follows: TGTGCCAGCAGCGTACTGACAGGGGGGACAGATACGCAGTATTTT. The J gene is TRBJ2-3, the V gene TRBV9; TRBD1 matches at 9 bases. The CDR3 is made up of 15 amino acids. CDR1 and CDR2 from the germline V gene are SGDLS and YYNGEE. V lost 1 base to trimming and J lost 3 bases; unmatched junction nucleotides: 3.

The chain employs TRBV5-1 and TRBJ1-5; D is perhaps TRBD1 (5 bases). CDR1 and CDR2 (germline): SGHRS, YFSETQ. V lost 0 bases and J lost 5, with 12 bases in between. The length of the CDR3 is 15 residues. The CDR3 reads CASSLAGGAYQPQHF. CDR3 bases: TGCGCCAGCAGCTTGGCCGGAGGGGCTTATCAGCCCCAGCATTTT.